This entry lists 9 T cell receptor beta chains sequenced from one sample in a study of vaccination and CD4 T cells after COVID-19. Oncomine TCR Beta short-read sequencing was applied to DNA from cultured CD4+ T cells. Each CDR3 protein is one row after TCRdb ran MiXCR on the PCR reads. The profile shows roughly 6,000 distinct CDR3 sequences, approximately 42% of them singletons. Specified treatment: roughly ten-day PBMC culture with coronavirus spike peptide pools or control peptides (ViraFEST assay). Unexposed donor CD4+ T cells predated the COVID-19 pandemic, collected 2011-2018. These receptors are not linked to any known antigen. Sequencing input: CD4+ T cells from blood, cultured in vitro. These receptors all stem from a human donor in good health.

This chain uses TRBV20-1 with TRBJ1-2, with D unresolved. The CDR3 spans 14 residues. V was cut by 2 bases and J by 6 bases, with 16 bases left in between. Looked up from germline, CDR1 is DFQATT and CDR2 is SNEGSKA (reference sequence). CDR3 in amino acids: CSARSEADSNGYTF. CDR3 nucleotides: TGCAGTGCTAGATCAGAAGCGGACTCTAATGGCTACACCTTC.

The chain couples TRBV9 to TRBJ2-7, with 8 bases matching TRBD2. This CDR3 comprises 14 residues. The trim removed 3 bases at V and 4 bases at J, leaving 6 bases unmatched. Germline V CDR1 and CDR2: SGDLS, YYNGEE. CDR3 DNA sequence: TGTGCCAGCAGCGAAGAAGCGGGGGTGTACGAGCAGTACTTC. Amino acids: CASSEEAGVYEQYF.

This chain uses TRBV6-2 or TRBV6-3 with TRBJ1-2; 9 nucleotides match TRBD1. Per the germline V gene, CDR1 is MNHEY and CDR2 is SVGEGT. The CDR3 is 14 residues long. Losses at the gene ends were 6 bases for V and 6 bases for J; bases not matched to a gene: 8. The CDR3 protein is CASSRDRVSDGYTF. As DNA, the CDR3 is TGTGCCAGCAGCCGGGACAGGGTGTCCGATGGCTACACCTTC.

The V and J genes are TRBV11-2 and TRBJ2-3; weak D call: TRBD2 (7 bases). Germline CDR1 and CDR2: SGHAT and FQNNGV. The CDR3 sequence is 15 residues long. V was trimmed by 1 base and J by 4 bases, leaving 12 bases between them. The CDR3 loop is CASSLVGGLADTQYF. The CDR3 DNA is TGTGCCAGCAGCTTAGTGGGGGGGCTCGCAGATACGCAGTATTTT. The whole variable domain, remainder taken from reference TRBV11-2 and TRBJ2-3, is EAGVAQSPRYKIIEKRQSVAFWCNPISGHATLYWYQQILGQGPKLLIQFQNNGVVDDSQLPKDRFSAERLKGVDSTLKIQPAKLEDSAVYLCASSLVGGLADTQYFGPGTRLTVL.

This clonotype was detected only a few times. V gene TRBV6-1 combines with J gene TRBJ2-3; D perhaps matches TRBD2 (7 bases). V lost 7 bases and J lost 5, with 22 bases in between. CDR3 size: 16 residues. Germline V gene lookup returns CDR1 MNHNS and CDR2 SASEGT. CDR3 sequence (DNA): TGTGCCAGCAAAGATAGGGGGGGGGCCGAGGGAGATACGCAGTATTTT. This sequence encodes CASKDRGGAEGDTQYF.

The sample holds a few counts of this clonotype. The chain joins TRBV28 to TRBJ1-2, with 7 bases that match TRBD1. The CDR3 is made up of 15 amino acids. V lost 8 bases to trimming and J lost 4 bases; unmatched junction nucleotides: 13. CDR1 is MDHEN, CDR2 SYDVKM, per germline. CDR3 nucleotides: TGTGCCAGCTCCCCCTTAGACAGGGTCAGCTATGGCTACACCTTC. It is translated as CASSPLDRVSYGYTF.

CDR3 bases: TGTGCCAGCACCGTACACGGTGCTGAAGCTTTCTTT. The encoded protein is CASTVHGAEAFF. This sequence joins TRBV6-1 and TRBJ1-1, with D unclear. Germline CDR1 MNHNS, CDR2 SASEGT. V lost 7 bases to trimming and J lost 6 bases, with 12 bases between them. This CDR3 spans 12 amino acids.

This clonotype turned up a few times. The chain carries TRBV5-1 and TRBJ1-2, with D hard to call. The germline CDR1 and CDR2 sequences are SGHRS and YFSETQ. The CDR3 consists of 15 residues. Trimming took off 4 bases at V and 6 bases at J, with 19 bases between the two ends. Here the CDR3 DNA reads TGCGCCAGCAGCCCGGGCGGTTCGGGGAGGGATGGCTACACCTTC. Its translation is CASSPGGSGRDGYTF.

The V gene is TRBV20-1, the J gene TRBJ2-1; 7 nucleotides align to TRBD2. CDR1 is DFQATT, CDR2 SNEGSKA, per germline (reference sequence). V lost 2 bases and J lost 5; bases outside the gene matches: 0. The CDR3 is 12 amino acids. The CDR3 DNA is TGCAGTGCTAGACTAGCGGACAATGAGCAGTTCTTC. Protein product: CSARLADNEQFF.